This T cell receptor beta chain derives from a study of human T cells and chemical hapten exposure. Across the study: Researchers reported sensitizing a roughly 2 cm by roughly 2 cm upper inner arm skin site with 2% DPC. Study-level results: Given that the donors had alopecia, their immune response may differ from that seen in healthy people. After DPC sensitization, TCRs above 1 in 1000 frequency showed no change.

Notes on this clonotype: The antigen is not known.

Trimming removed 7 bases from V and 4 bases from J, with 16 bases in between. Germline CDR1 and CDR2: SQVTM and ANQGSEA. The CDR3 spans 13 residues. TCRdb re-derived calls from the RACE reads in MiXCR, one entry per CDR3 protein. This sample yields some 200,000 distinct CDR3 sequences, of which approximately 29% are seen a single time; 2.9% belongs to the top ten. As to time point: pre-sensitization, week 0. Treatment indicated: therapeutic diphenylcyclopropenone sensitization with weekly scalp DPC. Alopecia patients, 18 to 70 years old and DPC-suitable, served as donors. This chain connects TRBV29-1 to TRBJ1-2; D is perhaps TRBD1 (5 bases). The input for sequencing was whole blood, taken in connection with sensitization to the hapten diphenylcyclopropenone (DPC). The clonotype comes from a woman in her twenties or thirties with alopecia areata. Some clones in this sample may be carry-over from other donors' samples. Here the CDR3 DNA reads TGCAGCGCTAGAGCCGGGACGAGCTATGGCTACACCTTC. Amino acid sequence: CSARAGTSYGYTF.